Listed below are T cell receptor beta chains from one sample, sequenced in a study of control samples from healthy donors and cancer patients. Only in-frame clones appear in the TCRdb table, and some are missing; sequencing was by immunoSEQ multiplex PCR. The sample lists approximately 94,000 clones; around 85% were seen once. Sequenced: PBMCs. These receptor sequences come from a man aged 65-85 years with lung cancer. Each CDR3 is given with its conserved first and last residue. The D gene is left open where the match is weak. Not all rows give a size; the values are once, few, many and, for expanded clones, a class.

D	size	length	V	J	CDR3	DNA
-	-	13	TRBV3-1/TRBV3-2	TRBJ2-5	CASSQVEGETQYF	TGTGCCAGCAGCCAAGTGGAGGGGGAGACCCAGTACTTC
-	few	14	TRBV7-3	TRBJ2-3	CASSLAGSPDTQYF	TGTGCCAGCAGCTTAGCGGGGAGTCCAGATACGCAGTATTTT
-	-	14	TRBV19	TRBJ2-1	CATALGGALDEQFF	TGTGCCACCGCGTTGGGGGGGGCGCTGGATGAGCAGTTCTTC
TRBD1	-	13	TRBV6-1	TRBJ1-1	CASSEYRGEKAFF	TGTGCCAGCAGTGAATACAGGGGGGAAAAAGCTTTCTTT
-	-	16	TRBV6-6	TRBJ1-1	CASSPLGAAMNTEAFF	TGTGCCAGCAGCCCCCTAGGGGCTGCCATGAACACTGAAGCTTTCTTT
-	-	14	TRBV6-5	TRBJ1-2	CASRSTGLFYGYTF	TGTGCCAGCAGGTCAACAGGGCTCTTTTATGGCTACACCTTC
TRBD2	-	16	TRBV9	TRBJ2-1	CASSVRLAGAKNEQFF	TGTGCCAGCAGCGTCCGACTAGCGGGGGCAAAAAATGAGCAGTTCTTC
-	-	15	TRBV3-1/TRBV3-2	TRBJ2-7	CASSQDAGYSYEQYF	TGTGCCAGCAGCCAAGATGCCGGATACTCCTACGAGCAGTACTTC
TRBD1	-	17	TRBV2	TRBJ1-2	CASSDRSDRGKNYGYTF	TGTGCCAGCAGTGACAGGTCGGACAGGGGGAAGAACTATGGCTACACCTTC
TRBD1	-	14	TRBV11-2	TRBJ1-2	CASSRGRGDYGYTF	TGTGCCAGCAGCAGGGGCAGGGGGGACTATGGCTACACCTTC
-	-	12	TRBV19	TRBJ1-2	CASSIDQGDYTF	TGTGCCAGTAGTATAGATCAAGGTGACTACACCTTC
TRBD1	once	17	TRBV6-1	TRBJ2-6	CASSVGQGSSGANVLTF	TGTGCCAGCAGTGTTGGACAGGGGTCCTCTGGGGCCAACGTCCTGACTTTC
-	-	14	TRBV3-1/TRBV3-2	TRBJ1-4	CASSPTPLGEKLFF	TGTGCCAGCAGCCCGACTCCCCTGGGGGAAAAACTGTTTTTT
-	-	14	TRBV7-8	TRBJ1-1	CASSPLGGQSEAFF	TGTGCCAGCAGCCCCCTGGGAGGTCAATCTGAAGCTTTCTTT
-	-	15	TRBV5-6	TRBJ1-2	CASNLLGGQGYGYTF	TGTGCCAGCAACCTTTTGGGGGGACAAGGGTATGGCTACACCTTC
-	-	14	TRBV9	TRBJ1-4	CASSGSGGGEKLFF	TGTGCCAGCAGCGGCAGTGGGGGAGGAGAAAAACTGTTTTTT